A selection of T cell receptor beta chains follows, all from one sample in a study of shared clonotypes between healthy human individuals. Here immunoSEQ multiplex PCR was the method, and the copy in TCRdb shows in-frame clones only, minus some. This table has some 1 million clones, about 75% appearing once. What was sequenced was memory CD4+ T cells sorted from blood. These receptors came from a man aged 18 to 30 in good health. Each CDR3 is given with its conserved first and last residue. Clone size is stated in some rows and not others, as once, few, many or a class when expanded.

>15|TRBJ1-5|TRBV5-6|NA
CASSYQGMSNQPQHF
>16|TRBJ1-2|TRBV5-5|NA
CASSFSQGASSYGYTF
>16|TRBJ1-4|TRBV7-9|few
CASSPWTGGGHEKLFF
>19|TRBJ2-6|TRBV5-1|NA
CASSLEDRGGSSGANVLTF
>15|TRBJ2-1|TRBV11-2|NA
CASSLYSVGGNEQFF
>15|TRBJ2-2|TRBV2|NA
CASRGDGGRTGELFF
>13|TRBJ1-2|TRBV5-6|NA
CASSLRGDYGYTF
>12|TRBJ2-3|TRBV11-2|NA
CASRSPFDTQYF
>15|TRBJ2-3|TRBV6-5|NA
CASRLAGLAVDTQYF
>16|TRBJ2-3|TRBV2|NA
CASSAPTSGGADTQYF
>16|TRBJ2-7|TRBV19|NA
CASSDRAQASSYEQYF
>16|TRBJ1-4|TRBV6-5|once
CASSYSKGEPNEKLFF
>15|TRBJ1-3|TRBV7-9|NA
CASSTIQGTGNTIYF
>15|TRBJ1-5|TRBV7-2|NA
CASSRNWGVGQPQHF
>13|TRBJ2-5|TRBV30|NA
CAWTGGYQETQYF
>12|TRBJ2-5|TRBV7-9|NA
CASSFHSETQYF
>12|TRBJ1-2|TRBV19|NA
CASSPLNYGYTF
>13|TRBJ1-2|TRBV7-9|NA
CASSLRPADGYTF
>13|TRBJ1-4|TRBV5-1|NA
CASSRDPGEKLFF
>14|TRBJ2-2|TRBV30|once
CAWSNRGGAGELFF
>14|TRBJ2-6|TRBV6-5|NA
CASSLTGGANVLTF
>14|TRBJ1-4|TRBV7-2|NA
CASSISATNEKLFF
>13|TRBJ1-6|TRBV27|many
CASSFGRFSPLHF
>15|TRBJ2-1|TRBV4-3|NA
CASSQTSGSYNEQFF
>16|TRBJ2-2|TRBV7-3|NA
CASSPGTRPNTGELFF
>14|TRBJ2-3|TRBV19|NA
CASSISASTDTQYF
>13|TRBJ1-6|TRBV9|NA
CASSRGYDSPLHF
>15|TRBJ2-2|TRBV7-9|many
CASSWATGVIGELFF
>12|TRBJ1-2|TRBV2|NA
CASSGDSWGYTF
>15|TRBJ2-1|TRBV10-1|NA
CASSEGGGVKDEQFF
>15|TRBJ2-1|TRBV6-5|once
CASSRLNPPYNEQFF
>12|TRBJ2-5|TRBV5-4|NA
CASSPGAETQYF
>14|TRBJ2-3|TRBV5-1|NA
CASTSGGSTDTQYF
>14|TRBJ1-2|TRBV30|few
CAWSVQGAGYGYTF
>14|TRBJ2-3|TRBV5-4|NA
CASSFTTGSDTQYF
>15|TRBJ2-7|TRBV5-6|NA
CASSRGTYDSYEQYF
>14|TRBJ1-5|TRBV6-6|NA
CASRVGTGTQPQHF
>16|TRBJ2-1|TRBV4-2|NA
CASSQGAGTRDNEQFF
>15|TRBJ2-7|TRBV5-1|NA
CASSLVSGPAYEQYF
>14|TRBJ1-6|TRBV5-4|NA
CASSLAGGNSPLHF
>11|TRBJ2-5|TRBV9|few
CASSSQETQYF
>15|TRBJ2-2|TRBV5-1|NA
CASSLTVSGPGELFF
>16|TRBJ1-5|TRBV13|few
CASSSGTLYGNQPQHF
>16|TRBJ2-1|TRBV9|NA
CASSVVAGGIYNEQFF
>13|TRBJ1-5|TRBV7-2|once
CASSLTGGTPQHF
>16|TRBJ1-2|TRBV27|few
CASSSDRGRGNYGYTF
>14|TRBJ1-3|TRBV5-1|NA
CASSLGVRGNTIYF
>18|TRBJ1-6|TRBV16|NA
CASRQFVRVDSHNSPLHF
>16|TRBJ1-5|TRBV5-5|NA
CASSLGGVQGNQPQHF
>14|TRBJ1-6|TRBV10-1|NA
CASSVTGDNSPLHF
>14|TRBJ1-5|TRBV6-1|NA
CASSEGRGNQPQHF
>15|TRBJ1-5|TRBV10-3|NA
CAISPGTPLRQPQHF
>12|TRBJ2-1|TRBV2|few
CASGAGGPEQFF